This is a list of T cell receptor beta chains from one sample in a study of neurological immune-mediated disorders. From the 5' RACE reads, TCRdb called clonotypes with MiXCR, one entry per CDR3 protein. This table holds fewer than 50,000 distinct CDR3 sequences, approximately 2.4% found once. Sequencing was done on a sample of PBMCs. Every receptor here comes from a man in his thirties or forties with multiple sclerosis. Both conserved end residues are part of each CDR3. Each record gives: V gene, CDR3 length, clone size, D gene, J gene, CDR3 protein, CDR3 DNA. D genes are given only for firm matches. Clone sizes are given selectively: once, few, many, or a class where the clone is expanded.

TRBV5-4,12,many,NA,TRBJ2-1,CASSSGTAEQFF,TGTGCCAGCAGCTCGGGGACCGCTGAGCAGTTCTTC
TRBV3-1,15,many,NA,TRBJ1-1,CASSQVGGLNTEAFF,TGTGCCAGCAGCCAAGTGGGGGGGCTGAACACTGAAGCTTTCTTT
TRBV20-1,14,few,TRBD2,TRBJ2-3,CSARDRTSGNAQYF,TGCAGTGCTAGAGATAGGACTAGCGGGAATGCGCAGTATTTT
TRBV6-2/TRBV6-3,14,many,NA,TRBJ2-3,CASSYVTGTDTQYF,TGTGCCAGCAGTTACGTGACAGGAACAGATACGCAGTATTTT
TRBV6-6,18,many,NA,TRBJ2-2,CASSPNMGGAANTGELFF,TGTGCCAGCAGCCCAAATATGGGGGGGGCGGCGAACACCGGGGAGCTGTTTTTT
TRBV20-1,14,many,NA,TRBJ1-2,CSASPEASRDGYTF,TGCAGTGCTAGTCCTGAGGCATCTCGAGATGGCTACACCTTC
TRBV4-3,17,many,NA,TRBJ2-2,CASSQESQAGVRRELFF,TGCGCCAGCAGCCAAGAGAGTCAGGCAGGGGTTAGGAGGGAGCTGTTTTTT
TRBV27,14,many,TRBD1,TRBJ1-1,CASQGGSENTEAFF,TGTGCCAGCCAGGGGGGATCTGAGAACACTGAAGCTTTCTTT
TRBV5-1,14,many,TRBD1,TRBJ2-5,CASSLGDREETQYF,TGCGCCAGCAGCTTGGGGGACAGAGAGGAGACCCAGTACTTC
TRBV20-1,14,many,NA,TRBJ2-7,CSARGVLVTYEQYF,TGCAGTGCTAGAGGGGTACTAGTAACCTACGAGCAGTACTTC
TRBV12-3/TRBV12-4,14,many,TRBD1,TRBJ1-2,CASSLGGTGLGYTF,TGTGCCAGCAGTTTAGGAGGGACAGGGCTTGGCTACACCTTC
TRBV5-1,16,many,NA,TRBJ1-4,CASSPGELATNEKLFF,TGCGCCAGCAGCCCTGGGGAGCTTGCAACTAATGAAAAACTGTTTTTT
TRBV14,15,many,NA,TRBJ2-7,CASSQDYGPSYEQYF,TGTGCCAGCAGCCAAGACTACGGACCAAGCTACGAGCAGTACTTC
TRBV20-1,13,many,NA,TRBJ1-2,CSAKQGGDYGYTF,TGCAGTGCCAAACAGGGCGGGGACTATGGCTACACCTTC
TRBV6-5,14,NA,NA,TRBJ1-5,CASSLRGVSTTQNF,TGTGCCAGCAGTCTTCGGGGGGTGTCTACGACCCAGAATTTT
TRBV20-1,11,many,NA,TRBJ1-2,CSAKSNYGYTF,TGCAGTGCTAAGTCTAACTATGGCTACACCTTC
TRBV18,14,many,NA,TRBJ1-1,CASSPRVGNTEAFF,TGTGCCAGCTCCCCGCGGGTGGGGAACACTGAAGCTTTCTTT
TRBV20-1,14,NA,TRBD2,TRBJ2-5,CSAGGLGYEETQYF,TGCAGTGCTGGGGGACTAGGTTATGAAGAGACCCAGTACTTC
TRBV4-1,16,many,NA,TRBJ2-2,CASSYRGQGTPGELFF,TGCGCCAGCAGCTACCGCGGGCAGGGCACCCCCGGGGAGCTGTTTTTT
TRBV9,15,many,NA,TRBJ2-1,CASSVGPSVYNEQFF,TGTGCCAGCAGCGTAGGGCCTAGCGTTTACAATGAGCAGTTCTTC
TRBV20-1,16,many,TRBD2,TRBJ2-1,CSARARTSGRYNEQFF,TGCAGTGCTAGAGCGAGGACTAGCGGACGATACAATGAGCAGTTCTTC
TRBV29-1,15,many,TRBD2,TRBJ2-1,CSAGPGTSGGNEQFF,TGCAGCGCTGGCCCAGGGACTAGCGGGGGCAATGAGCAGTTCTTC
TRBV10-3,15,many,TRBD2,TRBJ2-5,CAIKGVLAGEGTQYF,TGTGCCATCAAGGGGGTGCTAGCGGGAGAGGGGACCCAGTACTTC
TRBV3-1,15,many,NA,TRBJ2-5,CASSQDRGVTETQYF,TGTGCCAGCAGCCAAGATCGAGGGGTTACGGAGACCCAGTACTTC
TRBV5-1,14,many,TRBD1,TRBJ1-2,CASSIYGQGEGYTF,TGCGCCAGCAGCATCTACGGACAGGGGGAAGGCTACACCTTC
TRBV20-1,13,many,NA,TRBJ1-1,CSAMTEENTEAFF,TGCAGTGCAATGACAGAAGAGAACACTGAAGCTTTCTTT
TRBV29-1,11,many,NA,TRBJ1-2,CSAQVNYGYTF,TGCAGCGCACAGGTTAACTATGGCTACACCTTC
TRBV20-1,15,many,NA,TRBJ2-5,CSARDPQGDQETQYF,TGCAGTGCTAGAGATCCCCAGGGAGACCAAGAGACCCAGTACTTC
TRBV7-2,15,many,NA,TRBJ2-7,CASSPPRGNGYEQYF,TGTGCCAGCAGTCCACCCCGGGGGAACGGCTACGAGCAGTACTTC
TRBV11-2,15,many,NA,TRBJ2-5,CASSLDSGGEKTQYF,TGTGCCAGCAGCTTAGATTCTGGCGGGGAGAAGACCCAGTACTTC
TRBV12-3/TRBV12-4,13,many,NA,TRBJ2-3,CASSQGSTDTQYF,TGTGCCAGCAGCCAGGGGAGCACAGATACGCAGTATTTT
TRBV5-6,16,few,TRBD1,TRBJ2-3,CASSIRQGAPTDTQYF,TGTGCCAGCAGCATCAGACAGGGGGCGCCCACAGATACGCAGTATTTT
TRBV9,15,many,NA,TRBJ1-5,CASSDDRNSNQPQHF,TGTGCCAGCAGCGATGACAGAAATAGCAATCAGCCCCAGCATTTT
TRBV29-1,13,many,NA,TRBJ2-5,CSVEQAMKETQYF,TGCAGCGTAGAACAGGCCATGAAAGAGACCCAGTACTTC
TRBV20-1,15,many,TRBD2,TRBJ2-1,CSARIGSGSYNEQFF,TGCAGTGCTAGAATTGGTAGCGGGAGCTACAATGAGCAGTTCTTC
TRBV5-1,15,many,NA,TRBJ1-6,CASSQETGPNSPLHF,TGCGCCAGCAGCCAGGAAACAGGCCCAAATTCACCCCTCCACTTT
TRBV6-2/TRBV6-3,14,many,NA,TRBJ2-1,CASSYLRPDNEQFF,TGTGCCAGCAGTTATCTTAGACCGGACAATGAGCAGTTCTTC
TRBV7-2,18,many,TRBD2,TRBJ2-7,CASSLAPPGSGSSYEQYF,TGTGCCAGCAGCTTAGCACCCCCGGGTAGCGGGAGCTCCTACGAGCAGTACTTC
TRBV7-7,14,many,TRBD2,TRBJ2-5,CASSPTGGGETQYF,TGTGCCAGCAGCCCAACGGGAGGAGGGGAGACCCAGTACTTC
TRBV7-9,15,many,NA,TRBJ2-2,CASSQDSLNTGELFF,TGTGCCAGCAGCCAGGACAGCCTTAACACCGGGGAGCTGTTTTTT
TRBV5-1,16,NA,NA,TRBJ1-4,CASSLFQRPRIETLFF,TGCGCCAGCAGCTTGTTCCAGAGACCTAGGATTGAAACACTGTTTTTT
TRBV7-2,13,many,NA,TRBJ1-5,CASSLGVNQPQHF,TGTGCCAGCAGCTTAGGCGTTAATCAGCCCCAGCATTTT
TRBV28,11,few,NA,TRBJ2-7,CASTRGYEQYF,TGTGCCAGCACCCGCGGCTACGAGCAGTACTTC